The 25 T cell receptor beta chains reported below all come from one sample, sequenced in a study of glioma-infiltrating T cells. TCR alpha and beta CDR3 regions were amplified from RNA using iRepertoire nested multiplex PCR. TCRdb redid the calling of the multiplex PCR reads with MiXCR, one entry per CDR3 protein. The sample carries 110,000 or so distinct CDR3 sequences, around a quarter recorded once. Sample: glioma tissue, nonneoplastic brain tissue, or PBMCs (not recorded which). Every receptor here comes from a human donor with low-grade glioma or glioblastoma, undergoing nonglioma brain surgery, or in good health (not recorded which).

A note on this clonotype: Mismatch with germline at one junction end may stem from a read error. The rearrangement uses TRBV28 and TRBJ2-3; 12 positions agree with TRBD2. This CDR3 comprises 15 residues. Looked up from germline, CDR1 is MDHEN and CDR2 is SYDVKM. CDR3 loop: CASIWRLAGVDTHYF. In nucleotides, the CDR3 is TGTGCCAGCATCTGGAGACTAGCGGGAGTTGATACGCATTATTTT. The full variable domain, rest sourced from reference TRBV28 and TRBJ2-3, is DVKVTQSSRYLVKRTGEKVFLECVQDMDHENMFWYRQDPGLGLRLIYFSYDVKMKEKGDIPEGYSVSREKKERFSLILESASTNQTSMYLCASIWRLAGVDTHYFGPGTRLTVL.

The table lists this clonotype with many counts. The chain is built from TRBV4-1 and TRBJ1-1; D is unclear. This CDR3 has 16 residues. In germline, CDR1 is MGHRA, CDR2 YSYEKL. Between the trimmed V and J ends, which lost 4 bases and 0 bases, there was a span of 15 bases. For the CDR3, the DNA is TGCGCCAGCAGCCTGGGAGGAGGTCCGTTGAACACTGAAGCTTTCTTT. This sequence encodes CASSLGGGPLNTEAFF.

A remark on this clonotype: This clone may be a read error of a much larger clone one base away. This chain connects TRBV12-3 or TRBV12-4 to TRBJ2-5, with D maybe TRBD2 (5 bases). Trimming left V 2 bases short and J 2 bases short, with 15 bases between. The CDR3 runs 16 residues. DNA for the CDR3: TGTGCCAGCAGTTTATGGGCTATCGGGGTTCAAGAGACCCAGTACTTC. This translates into CASSLWAIGVQETQYF.

As for this clonotype: A much bigger clone sits one base away, suggesting this may be a read error. The chain links TRBV29-1 to TRBJ2-1; D is unresolved. There are 12 residues in the CDR3. V was pared by 6 bases and J by 6 bases, with 12 bases between. CDR1 and CDR2 (germline): SQVTM, ANQGSEA. As DNA, the CDR3 is TGCAGCGTGACGGAAGGCTGCAATGAGCAGTTCTTC. The encoded protein is CSVTEGCNEQFF.

This clonotype was detected many times. The V and J genes are TRBV6-2 or TRBV6-3 and TRBJ2-5; 7 nucleotides line up with TRBD1. Germline V lookup: CDR1 MNHEY, CDR2 SVGEGT. The V and J ends lost 2 bases and 6 bases, in that order; junction bases with no gene match: 9. CDR3 length: 15 amino acids. CDR3 sequence (DNA): TGTGCCAGCAGTTACGGGCCGACAGGGATGAAGACCCAGTACTTC. It translates to CASSYGPTGMKTQYF.

This clonotype has ten or more counts. The CDR3 loop reads CSVHRQGMGTEAFF. As DNA, the CDR3 is TGCAGCGTTCACCGACAGGGGATGGGCACTGAAGCTTTCTTT. This chain joins TRBV29-1 and TRBJ1-1, with TRBD1 matching 8 bases. The germline V gene encodes CDR1 SQVTM and CDR2 ANQGSEA. V was clipped by 5 bases and J by 4 bases; unmatched bases: 9. This CDR3 is 14 amino acids long.

In this sample, this clonotype turned up many times. The rearrangement joins TRBV6-1 to TRBJ2-6; TRBD1 agrees at 7 bases. V lost 5 bases and J lost 0; bases outside the gene matches: 7. This CDR3 comprises 17 residues. CDR1 is MNHNS, CDR2 SASEGT, per germline. This CDR3 is CASSLRTGGSGANVLTF. The DNA for the CDR3 is TGTGCCAGCAGTCTCCGGACAGGTGGCTCTGGGGCCAACGTCCTGACTTTC.

At least ten counts were recorded for this clonotype. The chain combines TRBV6-1 with TRBJ2-7; D tentatively reads TRBD1 or TRBD2 (6 bases each). Deletions cut 10 bases from V and 4 bases from J, with 11 bases between. This CDR3 comprises 11 residues. Germline V lookup: CDR1 MNHNS, CDR2 SASEGT. The CDR3 loop is CATRGGYEQYF. Here the CDR3 DNA reads TGTGCCACGAGAGGGGGGTACGAGCAGTACTTC.

This clonotype appeared many times. V gene TRBV7-9 combines with J gene TRBJ1-1; D is unclear. This CDR3 has 14 amino acids. The V end lost 3 bases, the J end lost 1 base, and 9 bases lay between the germline ends. CDR1 and CDR2 (germline): SEHNR, FQNEAQ (reference sequence). CDR3 nucleotides: TGTGCCAGCAGCTTTGGGCAGCAGAACACTGAAGCTTTCTTT. As protein: CASSFGQQNTEAFF.

A note on this clonotype: At one end the junction does not follow the germline gene, possibly because of a read error. The gene calls are TRBV5-1 and TRBJ2-1, with a possible D match to TRBD2 (5 bases). This CDR3 is 15 amino acids long. Germline lookup yields CDR1 SGHRS and CDR2 YFSETQ. In DNA, the CDR3 is TGCGCCAGCAGCTGGACGGGAAAAGTCTACAATGAGAAGTTCTTC. Amino acids: CASSWTGKVYNEKFF.

On this clonotype itself: A read error may explain this, as a much larger clone is one base away. The chain carries TRBV25-1 and TRBJ1-1; D not certain. Germline CDR1 is MGHDK and CDR2 is SYGVNS. The CDR3 spans 15 residues. The CDR3 bases are TGCGCCAGCAGCCAAGTTGGGTCCCTCAACACTGGAGCTTTCTTT. Its protein is CASSQVGSLNTGAFF. Using reference TRBV25-1 and TRBJ1-1 for the parts outside the CDR3, the full variable domain is EADIYQTPRYLVIGTGKKITLECSQTMGHDKMYWYQQDPGMELHLIHYSYGVNSTEKGDLSSESTVSRIRTEHFPLTLESARPSHTSQYLCASSQVGSLNTGAFFGQGTRLTVV.

To note about this clonotype: A much larger clone sits a single nucleotide away, making a read error possible. The CDR3 region has the DNA TGTGCCAGCAGGCGCCCAGCGGGGCTAGATACGCAGTATTTT. This sequence encodes CASRRPAGLDTQYF. The chain employs TRBV14 and TRBJ2-3, with 7 positions matching TRBD2. This CDR3 is 14 amino acids long. After removal of 6 bases from V and 5 bases from J, the junction contained 8 bases not matched to a gene. Germline values: CDR1 SGHDN, CDR2 FVKESK. Using reference TRBV14 and TRBJ2-3 for the parts outside the CDR3, the full variable domain is EAGVTQFPSHSVIEKGQTVTLRCDPISGHDNLYWYRRVMGKEIKFLLHFVKESKQDESGMPNNRFLAERTGGTYSTLKVQPAELEDSGVYFCASRRPAGLDTQYFGPGTRLTVL.

The chain couples TRBV29-1 to TRBJ2-3, with D hard to call. Per the germline V gene, CDR1 is SQVTM and CDR2 is ANQGSEA. Trimming removed 6 bases from V and 9 bases from J, with 16 bases in between. The CDR3 length is 12 residues. CDR3 in DNA: TGCAGCGTGGTCATCAATTCGCGAACGCAGTATTTT. Translated: CSVVINSRTQYF.

This clonotype has at least ten counts. The V call is TRBV29-1, the J call TRBJ2-3, with D maybe TRBD2 (5 bases). The CDR3 has 11 residues. Trimming cost V 3 bases and J 6 bases, with 7 bases left between them. From germline, CDR1 is SQVTM and CDR2 ANQGSEA. The chain's CDR3 is CSVDREDTQYF. The CDR3 nucleotides read TGCAGCGTTGATAGGGAGGATACGCAGTATTTT.

About this clonotype: At one end the junction does not follow the germline gene, possibly because of a read error. The CDR3 loop reads CGSRRRDSTGEQYF. In DNA, the CDR3 is TGTGGCAGCAGACGCCGGGACTCCACCGGCGAGCAGTACTTC. The chain combines TRBV27 with TRBJ2-7, with D possibly TRBD2 on 6 matching bases. The CDR3 has 14 residues. Germline lookup yields CDR1 MNHEY and CDR2 SMNVEV (reference sequence).

This clonotype occurred many times. The chain joins TRBV28 to TRBJ2-3; D call uncertain. CDR1 is MDHEN, CDR2 SYDVKM, per germline. This CDR3 spans 13 amino acids. Trimming shortened V by 6 bases and J by 3 bases, and 10 bases separated the two germline ends. CDR3: CASSLGWTDTQYF. The CDR3 bases are TGTGCCAGCAGCCTAGGGTGGACAGATACGCAGTATTTT.

This clonotype occurred a few times. CDR3 loop: CSVEVGNPHDTQYF. The CDR3 DNA follows: TGCAGCGTTGAAGTGGGCAACCCCCACGATACGCAGTATTTT. V usage is TRBV29-1 and J usage is TRBJ2-3; no clear D. This CDR3 is built from 14 residues. Trimming removed 1 base from V and 6 bases from J, with 14 bases in between. Germline lookup yields CDR1 SQVTM and CDR2 ANQGSEA.

Note on this clonotype: A clone one base away is much larger, so this may be a read error. J is TRBJ1-2 and V is TRBV29-1; tentatively, D is TRBD1 (5 bases). Deletions cut 8 bases from V and 4 bases from J, with 26 bases between. Germline V CDR1 and CDR2: SQVTM, ANQGSEA. The CDR3 loop spans 16 amino acids. In nucleotides, the CDR3 is TGCAGCCTTCCGTTAGGGGCGGGAAAGACTGGCTATGGCTACACCTTC. It is translated as CSLPLGAGKTGYGYTF.

On this clonotype: A read error may be the cause here, since a much bigger clone is one base away. This chain uses TRBV2 with TRBJ2-1, with a possible D match to TRBD2 (6 bases). The CDR3 sequence is 15 residues long. Germline-derived CDR1 and CDR2 are SNHLY and FYNNEI. CDR3 protein: CASSERGGTHNKQFF. The CDR3 bases are TGTGCCAGCAGTGAACGAGGCGGGACCCACAATAAGCAGTTCTTC. The full variable domain, completed using reference TRBV2 and TRBJ2-1, is EPEVTQTPSHQVTQMGQEVILRCVPISNHLYFYWYRQILGQKVEFLVSFYNNEISEKSEIFDDQFSVERPDGSNFTLKIRSTKLEDSAMYFCASSERGGTHNKQFFGPGTRLTVL.

The sample holds many counts of this clonotype. The chain has TRBV7-2 and TRBJ2-7; 7 bases are a match to TRBD2. The CDR3 is made up of 14 amino acids. V lost 1 base to trimming and J lost 4 bases; unmatched junction nucleotides: 4. CDR1 SGHTA and CDR2 FQGNSA come from the germline V gene. DNA for the CDR3: TGTGCCAGCAGCTTAGTACCTAGCGGATACGAGCAGTACTTC. It encodes CASSLVPSGYEQYF. Looking up the rest from reference TRBV7-2 and TRBJ2-7 gives the full variable domain: GAGVSQSPSNKVTEKGKDVELRCDPISGHTALYWYRQSLGQGLEFLIYFQGNSAPDKSGLPSDRFSAERTGGSVSTLTIQRTQQEDSAVYLCASSLVPSGYEQYFGPGTRLTVT.

Details on this clonotype: Just one base apart from a much larger clone, this may be a read error. This rearrangement joins TRBV14 to TRBJ1-1; no clear D. Trimming took 2 bases from V and 6 from J, leaving 16 bases between them. This CDR3 contains 15 residues. Germline loops: CDR1 SGHDN, CDR2 FVKESK. The CDR3 is CASSQMEGLSAEAFF. The CDR3 DNA sequence: TGTGCCAGCAGCCAAATGGAGGGTCTGAGCGCTGAAGCTTTCTTT. The full variable domain, rest sourced from reference TRBV14 and TRBJ1-1, is EAGVTQFPSHSVIEKGQTVTLRCDPISGHDNLYWYRRVMGKEIKFLLHFVKESKQDESGMPNNRFLAERTGGTYSTLKVQPAELEDSGVYFCASSQMEGLSAEAFFGQGTRLTVV.

This clonotype was observed a few times. The chain is built from TRBV12-3 or TRBV12-4 and TRBJ2-7; D unresolved. V shed 1 base and J shed 3 bases, with 13 bases lying between them. This CDR3 is 15 amino acids long. The CDR3 nucleotides are TGTGCCAGCAGTTTAGGCAACAGAATATTCTACGAGCAGTACTTC. Amino acids: CASSLGNRIFYEQYF.

Ten or more counts support this clonotype. The genes are TRBV27 and TRBJ2-3, with D uncertain. Trimming stripped 4 bases from V and 2 bases from J, with 7 bases between. Per the germline V gene, CDR1 is MNHEY and CDR2 is SMNVEV (reference sequence). There are 13 residues in the CDR3. CDR3 DNA: TGTGCCAGCAGTTCGAAGTTCACAGATACGCAGTATTTT. It translates to CASSSKFTDTQYF.

With respect to this clonotype: A much larger clone sits a single nucleotide away, making a read error possible. The CDR3 loop reads CASSVTGSTGEQFF. In nucleotides, the CDR3 is TGTGCCAGCAGCGTCACCGGGAGCACGGGGGAGCAGTTCTTC. This sequence joins TRBV7-3 and TRBJ2-1, with D perhaps TRBD2 (6 bases). Germline CDR1 reads SGHTA; CDR2 reads FQGTGA. This CDR3 is built from 14 residues. V lost 5 bases and J lost 10, with 18 bases in between.

V usage is TRBV30 and J usage is TRBJ1-1; tentatively, D is TRBD1 (5 bases). Germline assignment: CDR1 GTSNPN and CDR2 SVGIG (reference sequence). V lost 2 bases, J lost 7 bases, and 14 bases lay in between. CDR3 length: 13 amino acids. The chain's CDR3 is CAWSPGGFGEAFF. The CDR3, as DNA: TGTGCCTGGAGTCCCGGGGGATTCGGTGAAGCTTTCTTT.